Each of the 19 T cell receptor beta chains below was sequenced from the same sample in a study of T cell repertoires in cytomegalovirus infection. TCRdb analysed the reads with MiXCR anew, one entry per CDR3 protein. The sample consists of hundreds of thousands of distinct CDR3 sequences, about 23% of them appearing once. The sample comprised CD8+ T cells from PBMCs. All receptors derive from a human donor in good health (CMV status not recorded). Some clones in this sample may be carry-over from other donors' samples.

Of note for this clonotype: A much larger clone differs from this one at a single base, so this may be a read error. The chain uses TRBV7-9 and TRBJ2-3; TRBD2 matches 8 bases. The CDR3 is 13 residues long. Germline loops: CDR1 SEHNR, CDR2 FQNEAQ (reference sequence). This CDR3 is CASSGGGTATQYF. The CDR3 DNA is TGTGCCAGCTCCGGGGGGGGAACAGCTACGCAGTATTTT.

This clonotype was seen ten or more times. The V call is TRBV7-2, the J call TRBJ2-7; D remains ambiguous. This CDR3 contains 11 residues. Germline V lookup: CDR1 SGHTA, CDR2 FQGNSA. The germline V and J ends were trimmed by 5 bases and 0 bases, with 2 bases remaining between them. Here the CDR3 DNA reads TGTGCCAGCAGCCGCTCCTACGAGCAGTACTTC. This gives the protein CASSRSYEQYF.

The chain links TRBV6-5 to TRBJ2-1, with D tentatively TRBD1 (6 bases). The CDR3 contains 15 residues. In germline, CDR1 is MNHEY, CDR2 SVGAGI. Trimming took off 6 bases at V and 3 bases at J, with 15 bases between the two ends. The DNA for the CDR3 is TGTGCCAGCAGACCAGACGGACAGCGCTACAATGAGCAGTTCTTC. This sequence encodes CASRPDGQRYNEQFF.

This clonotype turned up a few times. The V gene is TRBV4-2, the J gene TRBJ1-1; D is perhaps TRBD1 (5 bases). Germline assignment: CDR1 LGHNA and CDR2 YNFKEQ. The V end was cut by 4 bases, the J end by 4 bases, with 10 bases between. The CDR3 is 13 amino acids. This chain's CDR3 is CASSRTRGTEAFF. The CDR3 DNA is TGTGCCAGCAGCCGCACGAGGGGCACTGAAGCTTTCTTT.

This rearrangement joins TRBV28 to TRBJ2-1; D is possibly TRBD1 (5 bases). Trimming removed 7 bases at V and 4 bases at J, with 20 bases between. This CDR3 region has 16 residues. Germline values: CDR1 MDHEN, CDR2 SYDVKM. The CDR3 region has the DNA TGTGCCAGCATCTCCCGGCCAGGGTCTCCGTACAATGAGCAGTTCTTC. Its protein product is CASISRPGSPYNEQFF.

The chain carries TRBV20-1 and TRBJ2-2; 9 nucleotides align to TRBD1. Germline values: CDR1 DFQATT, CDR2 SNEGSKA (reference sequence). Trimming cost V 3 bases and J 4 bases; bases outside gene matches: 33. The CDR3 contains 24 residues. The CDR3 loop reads CSARGLPGTGFGGGSSWTTGELFF. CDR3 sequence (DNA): TGCAGTGCTAGGGGCCTACCCGGGACAGGGTTCGGTGGTGGCTCCAGCTGGACCACCGGGGAGCTGTTTTTT.

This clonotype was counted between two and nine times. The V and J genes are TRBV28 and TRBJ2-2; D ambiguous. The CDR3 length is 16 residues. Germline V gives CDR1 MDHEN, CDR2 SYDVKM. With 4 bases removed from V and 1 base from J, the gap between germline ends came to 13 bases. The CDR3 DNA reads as TGTGCCAGCAGTTCCCCCGGGTGGAAGAACACCGGGGAGCTGTTTTTT. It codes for CASSSPGWKNTGELFF.

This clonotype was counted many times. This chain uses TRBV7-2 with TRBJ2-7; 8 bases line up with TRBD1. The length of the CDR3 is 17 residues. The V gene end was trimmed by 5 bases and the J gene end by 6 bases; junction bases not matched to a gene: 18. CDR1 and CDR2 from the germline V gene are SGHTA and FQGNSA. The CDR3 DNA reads TGTGCCAGCAGCCCCCTTGTGTCGACAGGGGCGCGTTCCGAGCAGTACTTC. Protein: CASSPLVSTGARSEQYF. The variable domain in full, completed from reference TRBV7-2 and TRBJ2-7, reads GAGVSQSPSNKVTEKGKDVELRCDPISGHTALYWYRQSLGQGLEFLIYFQGNSAPDKSGLPSDRFSAERTGGSVSTLTIQRTQQEDSAVYLCASSPLVSTGARSEQYFGPGTRLTVT.

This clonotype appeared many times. In nucleotides, the CDR3 is TGTGCCAGCAGCTTAGACGGGCCCTTAGATGAGCAGTTCTTC. Its protein product is CASSLDGPLDEQFF. This chain joins TRBV7-8 and TRBJ2-1; D remains unclear. This CDR3 comprises 14 residues. Trimming took 1 base from V and 8 from J, leaving 12 bases between them. Germline CDR1 and CDR2: SGHVS and FQNEAQ.

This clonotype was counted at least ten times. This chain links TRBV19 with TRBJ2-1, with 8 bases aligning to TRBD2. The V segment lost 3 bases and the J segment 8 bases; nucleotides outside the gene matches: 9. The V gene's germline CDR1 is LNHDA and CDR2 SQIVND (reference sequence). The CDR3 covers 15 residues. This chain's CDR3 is CASSIYGGGRDEQFF. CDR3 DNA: TGTGCCAGTAGTATCTACGGGGGGGGGCGGGATGAGCAGTTCTTC.

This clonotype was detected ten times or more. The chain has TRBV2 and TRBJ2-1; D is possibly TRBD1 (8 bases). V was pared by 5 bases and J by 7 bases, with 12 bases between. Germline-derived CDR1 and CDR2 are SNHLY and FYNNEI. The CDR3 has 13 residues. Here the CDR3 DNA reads TGTGCCAGCAGTTTACAGGGGGGGAATGAGCAGTTCTTC. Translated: CASSLQGGNEQFF.

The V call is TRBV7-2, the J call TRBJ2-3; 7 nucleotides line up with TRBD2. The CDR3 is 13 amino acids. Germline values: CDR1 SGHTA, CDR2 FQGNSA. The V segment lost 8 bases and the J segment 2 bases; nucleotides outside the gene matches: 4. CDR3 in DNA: TGTGCCAGCGGGGACTACCTCACAGATACGCAGTATTTT. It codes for CASGDYLTDTQYF.

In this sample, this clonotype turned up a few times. The CDR3 region is CASSEVERANYGYTF. CDR3 nucleotide sequence: TGTGCCAGCAGTGAAGTGGAAAGGGCCAACTATGGCTACACCTTC. The gene calls are TRBV6-1 and TRBJ1-2; D not resolved. Trimming took off 1 base at V and 2 bases at J, with 11 bases between the two ends. This CDR3 is built from 15 residues. Germline V gives CDR1 MNHNS, CDR2 SASEGT.

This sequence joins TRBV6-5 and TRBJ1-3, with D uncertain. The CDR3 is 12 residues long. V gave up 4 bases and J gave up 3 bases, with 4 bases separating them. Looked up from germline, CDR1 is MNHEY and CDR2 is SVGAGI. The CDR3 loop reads CASSFDGNTIYF. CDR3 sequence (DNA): TGTGCCAGCAGTTTCGATGGAAACACCATATATTTT.

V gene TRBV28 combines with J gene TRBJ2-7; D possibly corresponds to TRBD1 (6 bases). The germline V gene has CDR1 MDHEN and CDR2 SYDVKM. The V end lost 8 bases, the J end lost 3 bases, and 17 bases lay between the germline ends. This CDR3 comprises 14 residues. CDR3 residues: CASRPGQTIYEQYF. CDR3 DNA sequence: TGTGCCAGCCGTCCTGGACAGACGATCTACGAGCAGTACTTC.

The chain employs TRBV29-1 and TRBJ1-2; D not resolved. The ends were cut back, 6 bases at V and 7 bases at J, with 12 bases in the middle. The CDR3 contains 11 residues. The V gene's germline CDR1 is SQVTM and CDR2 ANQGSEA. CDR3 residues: CSVPLGLGYTF. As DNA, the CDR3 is TGCAGCGTCCCCCTCGGGCTTGGCTACACCTTC.

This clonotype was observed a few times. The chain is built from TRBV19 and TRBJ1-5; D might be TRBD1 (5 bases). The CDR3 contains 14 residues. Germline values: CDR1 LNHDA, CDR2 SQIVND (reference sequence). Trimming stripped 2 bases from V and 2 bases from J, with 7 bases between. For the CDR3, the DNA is TGTGCCAGTAGTATAATGGGGGGCAATCAGCCCCAGCATTTT. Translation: CASSIMGGNQPQHF.

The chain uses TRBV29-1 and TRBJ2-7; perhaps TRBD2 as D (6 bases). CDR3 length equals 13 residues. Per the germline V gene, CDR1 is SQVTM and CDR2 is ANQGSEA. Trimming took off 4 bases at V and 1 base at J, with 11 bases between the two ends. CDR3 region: CSVGAGPSYEQYF. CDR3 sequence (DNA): TGCAGCGTTGGTGCGGGGCCTTCCTACGAGCAGTACTTC.

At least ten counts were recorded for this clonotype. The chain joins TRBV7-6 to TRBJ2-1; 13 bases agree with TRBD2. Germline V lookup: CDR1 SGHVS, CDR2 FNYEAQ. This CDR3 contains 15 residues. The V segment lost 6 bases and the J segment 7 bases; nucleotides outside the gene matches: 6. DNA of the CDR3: TGTGCCAGCAGTTACGGGACTAGCGGGACGAATGAGCAGTTCTTC. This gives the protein CASSYGTSGTNEQFF.